This paragraph reports one T cell receptor beta chain. Its antigen is unknown. The length of the CDR3 is 14 residues. V lost 6 bases, J lost 5 bases, and 13 bases lay in between. Germline V CDR1 and CDR2: MNHEY, SVGAGI. This record belongs to a study of T cell responses to AZD1222 COVID-19 vaccine. Overall study findings and caveats: Donors in the cohort were predominantly white British and more often female, and clonal diversity was possibly underestimated. Repertoire sampling occurred only after the peak T cell response.

Measured with immunoSEQ multiplex PCR; TCRdb has only the in-frame clones, and not every one. The sample has approximately 30,000 clones; 86% are singletons. The sample consisted of peripheral blood, taken 28 days after the second AZD1222 dose. This clonotype originated in an adult who received the AZD1222 COVID-19 vaccine. The chain couples TRBV6-5 to TRBJ1-4, with D tentatively TRBD1 (5 bases). DNA for the CDR3: TGTGCCAGCAGAACCGGACAAATCAATGAAAAACTGTTTTTT. Its translation: CASRTGQINEKLFF.